What follows are 26 T cell receptor beta chains derived from one specimen sequenced in a study of blood T cell repertoires in COVID-19. The data were produced by immunoSEQ multiplex PCR, yet TCRdb's version contains in-frame clones alone and is incomplete. Here the sample spans about 360,000 clones, around nine tenths being singletons. The material sequenced was peripheral blood. Receptors originate from a human donor in a cohort sampled during active COVID-19.

The rearrangement joins TRBV7-9 to TRBJ2-5; D perhaps matches TRBD1 (5 bases). The CDR3 sequence is 13 residues long. Germline V lookup: CDR1 SEHNR, CDR2 FQNEAQ (reference sequence). Between the trimmed V and J ends, which lost 5 bases and 1 base, there was a span of 8 bases. Written as DNA, the CDR3 is TGTGCCAGCAGCCCGACAGTCCAAGAGACCCAGTACTTC. It specifies CASSPTVQETQYF.

The genes are TRBV5-1 and TRBJ2-4; TRBD1 is a possible D gene (5 bases). CDR1 is SGHRS and CDR2 is YFSETQ in the germline V gene. The CDR3 contains 16 residues. V lost 6 bases and J lost 1, with 17 bases in between. CDR3 bases: TGCGCCAGCACCCAAGGGGTGGCAGCCGCCAAAAACATTCAGTACTTC. Translated: CASTQGVAAAKNIQYF. The full variable domain, in which reference TRBV5-1 and TRBJ2-4 provide the parts outside the CDR3, is KAGVTQTPRYLIKTRGQQVTLSCSPISGHRSVSWYQQTPGQGLQFLFEYFSETQRNKGNFPGRFSGRQFSNSRSEMNVSTLELGDSALYLCASTQGVAAAKNIQYFGAGTRLSVL.

There are a few counts of this clone. This chain joins TRBV4-1 and TRBJ1-4; D ambiguous. This CDR3 region has 15 residues. Germline loops: CDR1 MGHRA, CDR2 YSYEKL. The germline V and J ends were trimmed by 4 bases and 0 bases, with 9 bases remaining between them. The CDR3 sequence is CASSRAPATNEKLFF. The CDR3 bases are TGCGCCAGCAGCCGAGCCCCGGCAACTAATGAAAAACTGTTTTTT.

The chain joins TRBV29-1 to TRBJ2-5, with 9 bases lining up with TRBD2. Germline CDR1 SQVTM, CDR2 ANQGSEA. There are 15 residues in the CDR3. V lost 2 bases and J lost 5; bases outside the gene matches: 9. CDR3 sequence (DNA): TGCAGCGTTGAATTGCTAGCGGGAATGAGCGAGACCCAGTACTTC. Its translation is CSVELLAGMSETQYF.

The chain links TRBV2 to TRBJ1-6; 7 bases match TRBD1. The CDR3 length is 15 residues. V gave up 2 bases and J gave up 10 bases; unmatched junction bases: 8. Germline V lookup: CDR1 SNHLY, CDR2 FYNNEI. The CDR3 reads CASSEQGQPGSPLHF. The CDR3 DNA reads as TGTGCCAGCAGTGAACAGGGACAGCCAGGGTCACCCCTCCACTTT.

The V gene is TRBV3-1 (or the pseudogene TRBV3-2), the J gene TRBJ2-1, with a tentative D call TRBD2 (6 bases). This CDR3 comprises 16 residues. Trimming took off 0 bases at V and 7 bases at J, with 16 bases between the two ends. CDR1 is LGHDT and CDR2 is YNNKEL in the germline V gene (reference sequence). The CDR3: CASSQDWTGVVNEQFF. The CDR3 DNA reads as TGTGCCAGCAGCCAAGATTGGACGGGAGTCGTTAATGAGCAGTTCTTC.

The V call is TRBV4-1, the J call TRBJ2-5; TRBD2 aligns across 8 bases. In germline, CDR1 is MGHRA, CDR2 YSYEKL. J lost 4 bases, V lost 2 bases, and 21 bases had no gene match. The CDR3 sequence is 20 residues long. As DNA, the CDR3 is TGCGCCAGCAGCCAATTACAAAGCGGTGGCGGCGGGGGGATTCTAGAGACCCAGTACTTC. Encoded protein: CASSQLQSGGGGGILETQYF.

This clone is a singleton in its sample. The chain couples TRBV3-1 (or the pseudogene TRBV3-2) to TRBJ1-1, with TRBD1 as a possible D gene (5 bases). The CDR3 has 15 residues. The germline CDR1 and CDR2 sequences are LGHDT and YNNKEL (reference sequence). V was trimmed by 4 bases and J by 0 bases, leaving 12 bases between them. The CDR3 region has the DNA TGTGCCAGCAGCCTCGCAGGGAATATGAACACTGAAGCTTTCTTT. Protein product: CASSLAGNMNTEAFF.

This clone has a handful of counts. The J gene is TRBJ1-5, the V gene TRBV7-8; D might be TRBD1 (6 bases). Trimming shortened V by 3 bases and J by 5 bases, and 8 bases separated the two germline ends. Germline V gene sequence: CDR1 SGHVS, CDR2 FQNEAQ. The CDR3 runs 13 residues. CDR3 residues: CASSFPGDQPQHF. The DNA of the CDR3 is TGTGCCAGCAGCTTCCCAGGGGATCAGCCCCAGCATTTT.

The chain combines TRBV29-1 with TRBJ2-3; TRBD2 matches 9 bases. The CDR3 consists of 16 residues. V shed 1 base, J shed 6 bases, and the junction held 11 bases outside the gene matches. CDR1 is SQVTM and CDR2 is ANQGSEA in the germline V gene. The CDR3 loop is CSVEAGRGGAGDTQYF. The CDR3 nucleotides are TGCAGCGTTGAAGCCGGGCGCGGGGGGGCTGGTGATACGCAGTATTTT.

The chain is built from TRBV20-1 and TRBJ2-7; D may be TRBD2 (5 bases). Trimming pared 7 bases from V and 3 bases from J, leaving 7 bases between. Germline loops: CDR1 DFQATT, CDR2 SNEGSKA (reference sequence). The CDR3 length is 10 residues. The CDR3: CSVGSYEQYF. DNA for the CDR3: TGCAGTGTTGGGAGCTACGAGCAGTACTTC.

This chain links TRBV30 with TRBJ2-7, with D possibly being TRBD2 (6 bases). This CDR3 region has 16 residues. The germline V gene encodes CDR1 GTSNPN and CDR2 SVGIG (reference sequence). V shed 2 bases and J shed 2 bases, with 19 bases lying between them. As DNA, the CDR3 is TGTGCCTGGAGTCCATTAGGGGACTCCGAGGCCTACGAGCAGTACTTC. It codes for CAWSPLGDSEAYEQYF.

The chain uses TRBV30 and TRBJ2-3; 7 bases match TRBD2. The CDR3 length is 12 residues. V dropped 7 bases and J dropped 4; count of bases not matched to a gene: 5. Germline V lookup: CDR1 GTSNPN, CDR2 SVGIG (reference sequence). Written as DNA, the CDR3 is TGTGCCTACGGACTAGGGTCAGATACGCAGTATTTT. Protein: CAYGLGSDTQYF.

A single count supports this clone. The chain has TRBV30 and TRBJ2-1; 8 bases map to TRBD1. The CDR3 covers 11 residues. The J segment lost 15 bases and the V segment lost 1 base, leaving 5 bases of the junction unmatched. Per the germline V gene, CDR1 is GTSNPN and CDR2 is SVGIG (reference sequence). CDR3 region: CAWSGGQGPFF. CDR3 sequence (DNA): TGTGCCTGGAGTGGAGGACAGGGTCCGTTCTTC.

This clone was found once. This chain uses TRBV14 with TRBJ2-7; 7 bases match TRBD1. This CDR3 contains 13 residues. V shed 6 bases and J 6 bases; nucleotides not matched to a gene: 8. From germline, CDR1 is SGHDN and CDR2 FVKESK. CDR3 in DNA: TGTGCCAGCAGGCGACAGGGTCAGGGCGAGCAGTACTTC. This sequence encodes CASRRQGQGEQYF.

The genes are TRBV18 and TRBJ2-2; D possibly corresponds to TRBD1 (5 bases). The V gene's germline CDR1 is KGHSH and CDR2 LQKENI. This CDR3 is 15 amino acids long. The V end lost 6 bases, the J end lost 0 bases, and 11 bases lay between the germline ends. The CDR3 sequence is CASSPRATNTGELFF. As DNA, the CDR3 is TGTGCCAGCTCCCCCAGGGCAACGAACACCGGGGAGCTGTTTTTT. Together with reference TRBV18 and TRBJ2-2, the CDR3 gives the full variable domain: NAGVMQNPRHLVRRRGQEARLRCSPMKGHSHVYWYRQLPEEGLKFMVYLQKENIIDESGMPKERFSAEFPKEGPSILRIQQVVRGDSAAYFCASSPRATNTGELFFGEGSRLTVL.

In its sample, this clone was seen a few times. The J gene is TRBJ1-2, the V gene TRBV15; D not certain. Germline CDR1 reads LNHNV; CDR2 reads YYDKDF (reference sequence). This CDR3 contains 14 residues. With 1 base removed from V and 4 bases from J, the gap between germline ends came to 10 bases. The CDR3 protein is CATSRGGEGYGYTF. CDR3 in DNA: TGTGCCACCAGCAGAGGAGGCGAAGGCTATGGCTACACCTTC.

The chain links TRBV5-1 to TRBJ2-3; D uncertain. The ends were cut back, 1 base at V and 4 bases at J, with 10 bases in the middle. Germline V gene sequence: CDR1 SGHRS, CDR2 YFSETQ. This CDR3 has 14 amino acids. The CDR3 region has the DNA TGCGCCAGCAGCTTGACCACAGCATCAGATACGCAGTATTTT. Protein product: CASSLTTASDTQYF.

This chain uses TRBV2 with TRBJ2-1; 14 bases are shared with TRBD2. The CDR3 extends over 14 amino acids. V dropped 6 bases and J dropped 12; count of bases not matched to a gene: 7. Germline lookup yields CDR1 SNHLY and CDR2 FYNNEI. CDR3 in DNA: TGTGCCAGCAGACCGGGACTAGCGGGAGTACGGCAGTTCTTC. The encoded protein is CASRPGLAGVRQFF.

DNA for the CDR3: TGTGCCAGCAGTGAAGCGTCAGGGCAAGGAAACACCATATATTTT. This encodes CASSEASGQGNTIYF. This chain links TRBV2 with TRBJ1-3; a possible D gene is TRBD1 (5 bases). CDR3 length: 15 amino acids. Trimming removed 0 bases from V and 4 bases from J, with 10 bases in between. Germline V lookup: CDR1 SNHLY, CDR2 FYNNEI.

The rearrangement joins TRBV27 to TRBJ1-4; D is perhaps TRBD1 (6 bases). In germline, CDR1 is MNHEY, CDR2 SMNVEV (reference sequence). The CDR3 covers 15 residues. Trimming removed 5 bases from V and 0 bases from J, with 10 bases in between. CDR3 amino acids: CASSRRTATNEKLFF. CDR3 nucleotides: TGTGCCAGCAGTCGACGGACAGCAACTAATGAAAAACTGTTTTTT. The full variable domain, in which reference TRBV27 and TRBJ1-4 provide the parts outside the CDR3, is EAQVTQNPRYLITVTGKKLTVTCSQNMNHEYMSWYRQDPGLGLRQIYYSMNVEVTDKGDVPEGYKVSRKEKRNFPLILESPSPNQTSLYFCASSRRTATNEKLFFGSGTQLSVL.

This sequence joins TRBV4-1 and TRBJ2-1; 7 nucleotides line up with TRBD2. Germline CDR1 MGHRA, CDR2 YSYEKL. V dropped 1 base and J dropped 4; count of bases not matched to a gene: 4. This CDR3 contains 15 residues. This CDR3 reads CASSQVVGGYNEQFF. DNA for the CDR3: TGCGCCAGCAGCCAAGTTGTGGGAGGGTACAATGAGCAGTTCTTC.

The genes are TRBV28 and TRBJ2-5; D ambiguous. In germline, CDR1 is MDHEN, CDR2 SYDVKM. CDR3 length: 14 amino acids. V lost 7 bases and J lost 2, with 14 bases in between. The CDR3 DNA is TGTGCCAGCACAATACACCACCTTCAAGAGACCCAGTACTTC. It translates to CASTIHHLQETQYF. Based on the CDR3 plus reference TRBV28 and TRBJ2-5, the full variable domain is DVKVTQSSRYLVKRTGEKVFLECVQDMDHENMFWYRQDPGLGLRLIYFSYDVKMKEKGDIPEGYSVSREKKERFSLILESASTNQTSMYLCASTIHHLQETQYFGPGTRLLVL.

Only a few counts were recorded for this clone. The V gene is TRBV2, the J gene TRBJ1-6; 7 positions match TRBD1. V gave up 6 bases and J gave up 18 bases; unmatched junction bases: 14. This CDR3 contains 13 residues. CDR1 and CDR2 from the germline V gene are SNHLY and FYNNEI. The CDR3 reads CASRGETGFNNHF. DNA for the CDR3: TGTGCCAGCAGGGGAGAGACAGGGTTCAATAACCACTTT.

The V gene is TRBV2, the J gene TRBJ2-3, with 13 bases matching TRBD2. J gave up 2 bases and V 6 bases, and 14 bases lay outside the gene matches. The CDR3 is 19 amino acids. Per germline, CDR1 SNHLY and CDR2 FYNNEI. The CDR3 DNA reads TGTGCCAGCAGGCCGAGAGGACTAGCGGGGGAGCTAAACACAGATACGCAGTATTTT. This codes for CASRPRGLAGELNTDTQYF.

This chain uses TRBV5-1 with TRBJ2-1; TRBD1 matches 7 bases. Per germline, CDR1 SGHRS and CDR2 YFSETQ. The junction had 9 bases not matched to a gene; V was cut back by 7 bases and J by 2 bases. CDR3 length: 15 amino acids. CDR3 loop: CASRASTGTYNEQFF. The CDR3 nucleotides read TGCGCCAGCCGCGCCTCGACAGGGACCTACAATGAGCAGTTCTTC.